A single sample is the source of the 28 T cell receptor beta chains below, sequenced in a study of post-analysis software for immune sequencing data. Study-level results: There were about five TRBV segments more frequent in patients than controls, and TRBV5-6, TRBV5-1 and TRBV20-1 were among them.

Their target antigens are unknown. Carried by the TCR beta cDNA libraries were unique molecular identifiers. TCRdb itself ran the PCR reads through MiXCR, one entry per CDR3 protein. Here the sample spans about 460,000 distinct CDR3 sequences, approximately 46% being singletons. The specimen sequenced was blood. The source of these receptors is a girl under 18 with multiple sclerosis.

Only a few counts were recorded for this clonotype. The chain couples TRBV20-1 to TRBJ2-7; 11 bases match TRBD2. J was trimmed by 3 bases and V by 1 base; bases with no gene match: 5. The germline CDR1 and CDR2 sequences are DFQATT and SNEGSKA (reference sequence). The CDR3 extends over 15 amino acids. In DNA, the CDR3 is TGCAGTGCTAGAGTGGCCCTAGCGGGAGGCTACGAGCAGTACTTC. Protein product: CSARVALAGGYEQYF.

This clonotype was seen a few times. The rearrangement joins TRBV7-3 to TRBJ2-1; 13 bases align to TRBD2. From germline, CDR1 is SGHTA and CDR2 FQGTGA. J lost 12 bases, V lost 2 bases, and 13 bases had no gene match. CDR3 length: 17 amino acids. The CDR3 DNA sequence: TGTGCCAGCAGCTTAGCGGCCCCGGGACTAGCGGGGTGGGGGCAGTTCTTC. This codes for CASSLAAPGLAGWGQFF.

The chain combines TRBV24-1 with TRBJ2-6, with D perhaps matching TRBD1 (6 bases). Germline V gene data show CDR1 as KGHDR and CDR2 as SFDVKD. V shed 4 bases and J shed 0 bases, with 12 bases lying between them. There are 17 residues in the CDR3. The CDR3 DNA follows: TGTGCCACCAGTGAGCGCAGGGGCTTCTCTGGGGCCAACGTCCTGACTTTC. This sequence encodes CATSERRGFSGANVLTF.

CDR3 region: CASAVGSGGEQYF. CDR3 DNA: TGTGCCAGTGCGGTGGGGTCAGGCGGCGAGCAGTACTTC. This rearrangement joins TRBV2 to TRBJ2-5; no clear D gene. The J call could be wrong; TRBJ2-7 is a better fit for the DNA end. This CDR3 is built from 13 residues. Germline-derived CDR1 and CDR2 are SNHLY and FYNNEI.

The rearrangement uses TRBV7-2 and TRBJ1-2; no definite D call. The CDR3 spans 15 residues. Trimming took off 1 base at V and 3 bases at J, with 12 bases between the two ends. Germline CDR1 reads SGHTA; CDR2 reads FQGNSA. The CDR3 is CASSLVAYTDYGYTF. In nucleotides, the CDR3 is TGTGCCAGCAGCTTAGTGGCATACACCGACTATGGCTACACCTTC.

J is TRBJ1-1 and V is TRBV12-5; TRBD1 is a possible D gene (6 bases). The ends were cut back, 0 bases at V and 3 bases at J, with 14 bases in the middle. The CDR3 covers 16 residues. CDR1 and CDR2 (germline): LGHNT, FRNRAP. DNA for the CDR3: TGTGCTAGTGGTTTGGTACGCGGGGGGCGAGACACTGAAGCTTTCTTT. Amino acid sequence: CASGLVRGGRDTEAFF.

Concerning this clonotype itself: An end of the junction differs from the germline gene, which may be a read error. The V gene is TRBV5-5, the J gene TRBJ2-6; TRBD1 is a possible D gene (6 bases). Germline CDR1 SGHKS, CDR2 YYEKEE (reference sequence). The CDR3 spans 16 residues. CDR3 loop: CASSGNSGAGASVLTF. CDR3 nucleotide sequence: TGTGCCAGCAGCGGAAACTCAGGGGCTGGGGCCAGCGTCCTGACTTTC.

The V and J genes are TRBV29-1 and TRBJ1-2, with D hard to call. Germline CDR1 is SQVTM and CDR2 is ANQGSEA. V lost 6 bases and J lost 6, with 11 bases in between. CDR3 size: 11 residues. The DNA of the CDR3 is TGCAGCGTCCTAAGTGGGGATGGCTACACCTTC. Protein sequence: CSVLSGDGYTF.

This clonotype was seen a handful of times. This sequence joins TRBV7-9 and TRBJ1-1; no clear D gene. Looked up from germline, CDR1 is SEHNR and CDR2 is FQNEAQ (reference sequence). CDR3 length: 15 residues. V was clipped by 8 bases and J by 2 bases, with 18 bases between them. This chain's CDR3 is CASGAPTGDNTEAFF. CDR3 sequence (DNA): TGTGCCAGCGGAGCCCCGACGGGAGACAACACTGAAGCTTTCTTT.

This clonotype has more than one count but fewer than ten. This CDR3 reads CACTRGEWTDTQYF. The CDR3 DNA reads TGCGCCTGTACGAGGGGGGAGTGGACAGATACGCAGTATTTT. The V and J genes are TRBV5-1 and TRBJ2-3, with D perhaps matching TRBD1 or TRBD2 (6 bases each). Germline V gene lookup returns CDR1 SGHRS and CDR2 YFSETQ. CDR3 length equals 14 residues. V lost 10 bases and J 3 bases, leaving 18 bases between the germline ends.

The chain links TRBV7-8 to TRBJ1-5; D is possibly TRBD1 (5 bases). Trimming removed 3 bases at V and 2 bases at J, with 11 bases between. This CDR3 is built from 15 residues. Germline V gives CDR1 SGHVS, CDR2 FQNEAQ. CDR3 nucleotide sequence: TGTGCCAGCAGCTTTCGGGGACGGGGCAATCAGCCCCAGCATTTT. This translates into CASSFRGRGNQPQHF.

In nucleotides, the CDR3 is TGTGCCAGCAGTGGCATTTCAAGAGCTAACTATGGCTACACCTTC. Translating it yields CASSGISRANYGYTF. The chain uses TRBV28 and TRBJ1-2, with no clear D. Trimming cost V 5 bases and J 0 bases, with 13 bases left between them. CDR1 and CDR2 from the germline V gene are MDHEN and SYDVKM. The CDR3 has 15 residues.

The chain combines TRBV12-3 or TRBV12-4 with TRBJ2-3; 8 bases match TRBD2. This CDR3 is 17 amino acids long. V lost 4 bases, J lost 1 base, and 10 bases stayed unmatched. DNA of the CDR3: TGTGCCAGCAGTTCCGCCCCGACTAGCGTGCGCACAGATACGCAGTATTTT. Protein: CASSSAPTSVRTDTQYF.

The table lists this clonotype with a few counts. CDR3 residues: CASSVSGSNEQFF. Written as DNA, the CDR3 is TGCGCCAGCAGCGTTAGCGGGAGTAATGAGCAGTTCTTC. The chain uses TRBV5-1 and TRBJ2-1; 9 bases line up with TRBD2. Trimming at V came to 4 bases and at J to 7 bases, leaving 3 bases not matched to a gene. CDR3 length equals 13 residues. Germline V CDR1 and CDR2: SGHRS, YFSETQ. Together with reference TRBV5-1 and TRBJ2-1, the CDR3 gives the full variable domain: KAGVTQTPRYLIKTRGQQVTLSCSPISGHRSVSWYQQTPGQGLQFLFEYFSETQRNKGNFPGRFSGRQFSNSRSEMNVSTLELGDSALYLCASSVSGSNEQFFGPGTRLTVL.

This sequence joins TRBV12-3 or TRBV12-4 and TRBJ1-2; D unclear. This CDR3 is built from 15 residues. The V end was cut by 3 bases, the J end by 1 base, with 12 bases between. CDR3 residues: CASSFEGHHNYGYTF. The CDR3 region has the DNA TGTGCCAGCAGTTTTGAAGGCCATCATAACTATGGCTACACCTTC.

V is TRBV20-1 and J is TRBJ1-4; maybe TRBD1 (5 bases). Germline CDR1 reads DFQATT; CDR2 reads SNEGSKA (reference sequence). V was cut by 5 bases and J by 7 bases, with 8 bases left in between. This CDR3 is built from 11 residues. This CDR3 reads CSARDAEKLFF. The CDR3 nucleotides read TGCAGTGCTCGGGACGCTGAAAAACTGTTTTTT.

The CDR3 reads CASSLGSSGNTIYF. The CDR3, as DNA: TGTGCCAGCAGTTTAGGGAGCTCTGGAAACACCATATATTTT. The genes are TRBV28 and TRBJ1-3; D gene uncertain. The CDR3 has 14 amino acids. CDR1 and CDR2 (germline): MDHEN, SYDVKM. V was cut by 2 bases and J by 0 bases, with 5 bases left in between.

The table lists this clonotype with a few counts. The V gene is TRBV4-1, the J gene TRBJ2-7, with D tentatively TRBD1 (5 bases). The germline V gene encodes CDR1 MGHRA and CDR2 YSYEKL. Deletions cut 3 bases from V and 2 bases from J, with 11 bases between. The CDR3 runs 14 residues. The CDR3 sequence: CASSHPGAPYEQYF. The CDR3 DNA reads TGCGCCAGCAGCCATCCTGGGGCCCCCTACGAGCAGTACTTC.

This clonotype has just a few counts. The chain combines TRBV6-5 with TRBJ2-5; TRBD2 agrees at 8 bases. This CDR3 has 17 amino acids. J lost 0 bases, V lost 3 bases, and 9 bases had no gene match. The germline V gene encodes CDR1 MNHEY and CDR2 SVGAGI. The CDR3 here is CASSYRPTSANQETQYF. CDR3 bases: TGTGCCAGCAGTTATCGGCCGACTAGCGCAAACCAAGAGACCCAGTACTTC.

This clonotype was detected only a few times. The chain links TRBV20-1 to TRBJ1-2; 8 bases are a match to TRBD1. V shed 2 bases, J shed 7 bases, and the junction held 6 bases outside the gene matches. The CDR3 covers 13 residues. Germline V lookup: CDR1 DFQATT, CDR2 SNEGSKA (reference sequence). The CDR3 region has the DNA TGCAGTGCTAGAACAGACAGGGGCTCTGGCTACACCTTC. Encoded protein: CSARTDRGSGYTF.

As DNA, the CDR3 is TGTGCCACCCGTGGGGCAAAAAGGACTAGCGGAACCTACGAGCAGTACTTC. The encoded protein is CATRGAKRTSGTYEQYF. The J gene is TRBJ2-7, the V gene TRBV28; 10 nucleotides agree with TRBD2. Germline V lookup: CDR1 MDHEN, CDR2 SYDVKM. The ends lost 10 bases at V and 2 bases at J; junction bases unmatched: 17. The CDR3 runs to 17 residues.

The sample holds a few counts of this clonotype. The genes are TRBV20-1 and TRBJ1-5, with 7 bases matching TRBD1. Germline lookup yields CDR1 DFQATT and CDR2 SNEGSKA (reference sequence). The V segment lost 0 bases and the J segment 4 bases; nucleotides outside the gene matches: 6. The CDR3 extends over 15 amino acids. CDR3 loop: CSARDTARGNQPQHF. The CDR3 DNA follows: TGCAGTGCTAGAGATACGGCCAGGGGGAATCAGCCCCAGCATTTT.

The V gene is TRBV24-1, the J gene TRBJ2-1; 13 bases are shared with TRBD2. Looked up from germline, CDR1 is KGHDR and CDR2 is SFDVKD. The CDR3 is 16 residues long. The V gene end was trimmed by 4 bases and the J gene end by 9 bases; junction bases not matched to a gene: 8. The CDR3 nucleotides are TGTGCCACCAGTGACCGCGGACTAGCGGGAGAGGGTGAGCAGTTCTTC. Translation: CATSDRGLAGEGEQFF.

A note on this clonotype: The junction and the germline gene differ at one end; a read error may be behind it. The J gene is TRBJ1-2, the V gene TRBV9; D not resolved. The CDR3 has 11 residues. Germline lookup yields CDR1 SGDLS and CDR2 YYNGEE. The CDR3 spells CVSSGLHGYTF. The CDR3 DNA reads TGTGTCAGCAGCGGACTTCATGGCTACACCTTC. Combining the CDR3 with reference TRBV9 and TRBJ1-2 gives the whole variable domain DSGVTQTPKHLITATGQRVTLRCSPRSGDLSVYWYQQSLDQGLQFLIQYYNGEERAKGNILERFSAQQFPDLHSELNLSSLELGDSALYFCVSSGLHGYTFGSGTRLTVV.

This clonotype was detected only a few times. This chain links TRBV6-4 with TRBJ2-1; 9 bases are a match to TRBD2. Germline CDR1 reads MRHNA; CDR2 reads SNTAGT. This CDR3 is 16 amino acids long. V lost 0 bases and J lost 4; bases outside the gene matches: 4. This chain's CDR3 is CASSDSGGRGYNEQFF. CDR3 bases: TGTGCCAGCAGTGACTCGGGCGGGAGGGGATACAATGAGCAGTTCTTC.

This clonotype was observed a few times. This chain links TRBV5-1 with TRBJ2-7; 7 nucleotides match TRBD1. This CDR3 has 14 amino acids. Germline trimming cut 4 bases from V and 0 bases from J; bases unmatched to any gene: 4. The V gene's germline CDR1 is SGHRS and CDR2 YFSETQ. The CDR3 DNA reads as TGCGCCAGCAGCCAGACAGGGCTCTCCTACGAGCAGTACTTC. It is translated as CASSQTGLSYEQYF.

This clonotype was found a few times. The rearrangement joins TRBV4-1 to TRBJ1-1; D gene unclear. The CDR3 sequence is 16 residues long. Germline V gives CDR1 MGHRA, CDR2 YSYEKL. The ends were cut back, 1 base at V and 1 base at J, with 13 bases in the middle. This CDR3 is CASSQGSARANTEAFF. In DNA form, the CDR3 reads TGCGCCAGCAGCCAAGGTTCTGCTCGTGCGAACACTGAAGCTTTCTTT.

This clonotype was found a few times. The V and J genes are TRBV27 and TRBJ2-3, with D hard to call. The CDR3 loop spans 15 amino acids. Deletions cut 3 bases from V and 0 bases from J, with 10 bases between. The germline CDR1 and CDR2 sequences are MNHEY and SMNVEV (reference sequence). The chain's CDR3 is CASSLGRASTDTQYF. The CDR3 nucleotides read TGTGCCAGCAGTTTGGGCAGAGCTAGCACAGATACGCAGTATTTT.